These 3 T cell receptor beta chains originate from one sample sequenced in a study of cytomegalovirus exposure and HLA in healthy donors. Amplification used 60 Vbeta primers and 13 Jbeta primers. Sequencing was performed with immunoSEQ multiplex PCR; in TCRdb, only in-frame clones are kept and a portion is missing. The specimen's table records 190,000 or so clones. Material: PBMCs. Receptor source: a boy between 10 and 17 years old in good health and CMV-seronegative.

The rearrangement uses TRBV6-5 and TRBJ1-2, with D unclear. CDR1 and CDR2 from the germline V gene are MNHEY and SVGAGI. The length of the CDR3 is 15 residues. V was clipped by 5 bases and J by 7 bases, with 20 bases between them. CDR3 loop: CASSRSPNQRGGYTF. DNA for the CDR3: TGTGCCAGCAGTCGCAGCCCCAACCAACGAGGTGGCTACACCTTC.

V and J are TRBV30 and TRBJ2-2, with TRBD2 matching over 7 bases. V was pared by 7 bases and J by 1 base, with 3 bases of the junction left unmatched. This CDR3 spans 13 amino acids. Germline V gives CDR1 GTSNPN, CDR2 SVGIG (reference sequence). CDR3: CAFRGVNTGELFF. The DNA for the CDR3 is TGTGCCTTCCGGGGGGTGAACACCGGGGAGCTGTTTTTT.

The CDR3 reads CASSFLYGDRGINEQYF. The CDR3 DNA reads as TGCGCCAGCAGCTTTTTGTATGGGGACAGGGGAATCAACGAGCAGTACTTC. The genes are TRBV5-1 and TRBJ2-7, with TRBD1 matching 10 bases. Unmatched junction bases numbered 13, after V lost 2 bases and J lost 5 bases. Germline CDR1 and CDR2: SGHRS and YFSETQ. There are 17 residues in the CDR3.